One sample yielded the 2 T cell receptor beta chains listed below, sequenced in a study of identical twins. TCRdb reprocessed the 5' RACE reads with MiXCR, giving one entry per CDR3 protein. This table holds about 900,000 distinct CDR3 sequences, 9% to 15% found once. This sample was shared with a second study, whose subject was yellow fever vaccine responses in identical twins.

Specimen: PBMCs. These receptors were collected from a woman aged 18 to 35 in good health.

This chain connects TRBV5-1 to TRBJ2-5, with 9 nucleotides matching TRBD1. CDR1 is SGHRS, CDR2 YFSETQ, per germline. The V gene end was trimmed by 4 bases and the J gene end by 5 bases; junction bases not matched to a gene: 6. This CDR3 has 14 residues. The CDR3 DNA is TGCGCCAGCAGCCAAGACAGGGGGTGGGAGACCCAGTACTTC. Amino acid sequence: CASSQDRGWETQYF.

The rearrangement uses TRBV20-1 and TRBJ2-7, with D possibly being TRBD2 (5 bases). This CDR3 has 13 amino acids. CDR1 is DFQATT and CDR2 is SNEGSKA in the germline V gene (reference sequence). Trimming took 2 bases from V and 2 from J, leaving 10 bases between them. CDR3 sequence: CSARPPGTYEQYF. The CDR3 region has the DNA TGCAGTGCTAGACCTCCGGGGACCTACGAGCAGTACTTC.